This TCR beta chain was identified in a study of blood T cell repertoires in COVID-19 (dated by TCRdb to 2019 to 2021). Background on the whole study: Samples covering the acute and convalescent phases of COVID-19 were provided by collaborators in the United States, Italy and Spain. Samples came from the ongoing ImmuneRACE study (first 160 participants) plus 1,254 subjects from 6 global collaborators. Nearly every sample came with metadata listing a de-identified subject ID, COVID-19 status, age in years and sex. The repertoires were made available in a free public database intended to serve as a resource for research on the immune response to SARS-CoV-2. The material from the prospective study consisted of cDNA or gDNA derived from T cells, B-cell-depleted T cells, or PBMCs. Where HLA class I and class II types were available, the types were taken from metadata supplied by the sample provider, not from assay-based typing. The dataset comprised deeply sampled blood TCRbeta repertoires from subjects exposed to, actively infected with, or recovered from COVID-19. Findings and caveats that apply to the study as a whole: The amount of clinical and demographic metadata varied by source and participant and was provided uncurated.

At one collaborating source in Seattle, patients were enrolled during active infection and were followed longitudinally through the course of disease. The collaborating institutions used their own protocols to collect whole blood in K2EDTA tubes. For TCRbeta analysis, collaborators shipped samples in one of three forms: frozen whole blood, isolated PBMCs, or DNA extracted from either of those sample types. As regards this clone: Its antigen remains undetermined. Base-call qualities are not available, and no considerably larger clone is one nucleotide away.

TCRbeta CDR3 regions were amplified from genomic DNA by means of the immunoSEQ Assay, a bias-controlled multiplex PCR. The authors processed their data as follows. The number of nucleated cells in each sample was estimated by amplification of reference gene primers within the assay. To quantify the absolute abundance of each unique TCRbeta CDR3 rearrangement, sequence reads were collapsed and filtered. For each sample, productive Simpson clonality was calculated as the square root of Simpson's diversity index over productive rearrangements. TCRdb provides this immuneACCESS table in a form limited to in-frame rearrangements. Some clones are lacking; in checked studies, under half of them reflect an unresolved V gene, and why the rest are absent is not known. V and J calls and clone size come straight from that table; D and trimming were deduced from the DNA. For this sample the table gives about 260,000 clones, of which around 90% were detected only once. The ten largest clones represent roughly 10% of the sample.

Sequenced: peripheral blood. This TCR was sampled from a woman in her 70s with COVID-19, enrolled during active disease.

For the CDR3, the sequence is CASSQDRVGEQYF. In nucleotide form, the sequence is TGTGCCAGCAGCCAAGACAGGGTGGGCGAGCAGTACTTC. The V and J segments used are TRBV4-2 and TRBJ2-7; the D segment could be TRBD1, given 5 matching bases. The CDR3 starts with the cysteine, ends with the phenylalanine, and has 13 residues. Left in the record is the CDR3 DNA by itself, 39 bases read in frame from the first base. V and J are truncated by 0 bases and 6 bases respectively, leaving an intervening sequence of 9 bases. The CDR1 and CDR2 encoded by the germline V gene are LGHNA and YNFKEQ.